The 12 T cell receptor beta chains presented below share a single source sample, sequenced in a study of blood T cells in healthy people across ages (dated by TCRdb to the mid-2010s). The library was generated by 5' RACE. The sequencer listed for this sample is Illumina HiSeq 2500. The second PCR ran for roughly 7 to 12 cycles and used a J-beta primer mix along with a sample-barcoded 5' primer. The raw public reads went through TCRdb reprocessing: fastp at Q25, MiXCR clone calling, in-frame beta chains kept. Each CDR3 protein appears once, grouped with its most common genes and DNA. The sample data list hundreds of thousands of distinct CDR3 sequences, and around 28% of these were observed just once. The ten largest account for approximately 15% of the sample. Sequenced input: blood. All receptors come from a woman of 80 years or more in good health.

This clonotype showed up many times. The chain couples TRBV28 to TRBJ2-4, with D unresolved. Germline V lookup: CDR1 MDHEN, CDR2 SYDVKM. The ends were cut back, 6 bases at V and 1 base at J, with 16 bases in the middle. The CDR3 sequence is 16 residues long. The CDR3 region has the DNA TGTGCCAGCAGCCAAGGCCCCGCCGGGGCCAAAAACATTCAGTACTTC. This encodes CASSQGPAGAKNIQYF. Full variable domain (outside the CDR3, taken from reference TRBV28 and TRBJ2-4): DVKVTQSSRYLVKRTGEKVFLECVQDMDHENMFWYRQDPGLGLRLIYFSYDVKMKEKGDIPEGYSVSREKKERFSLILESASTNQTSMYLCASSQGPAGAKNIQYFGAGTRLSVL.

The rearrangement joins TRBV6-1 to TRBJ2-5, with 8 bases aligning to TRBD2. The assigned J gene may be wrong: the sequence end matches TRBJ2-7 better. CDR3 length equals 14 residues. The germline V gene has CDR1 MNHNS and CDR2 SASEGT. DNA for the CDR3: TGTGCCAGCAGTGGACTGCGGGAGGTATCCGAGCAGTACTTC. Protein sequence: CASSGLREVSEQYF.

For this clonotype: With a much larger clone just one base away, this may be a read error. This rearrangement joins TRBV7-9 to TRBJ1-1, with TRBD1 matching over 7 bases. Germline-derived CDR1 and CDR2 are SEHNR and FQNEAQ (reference sequence). V dropped 5 bases and J dropped 7; count of bases not matched to a gene: 13. This CDR3 region has 15 residues. CDR3 sequence (DNA): TGTGCCAGCAGCCAAGGAGAGACAGGGAATCATGAAGCTTTCTTT. The encoded protein is CASSQGETGNHEAFF.

The V call is TRBV20-1, the J call TRBJ2-5, with a possible D match to TRBD1 (6 bases). Per germline, CDR1 DFQATT and CDR2 SNEGSKA (reference sequence). Trimming stripped 3 bases from V and 6 bases from J, with 26 bases between. There are 17 residues in the CDR3. CDR3 sequence (DNA): TGCAGTGCTAGGAAACCCGGAGTCGGACAGTGGCATCAGACCCAGTACTTC. Protein sequence: CSARKPGVGQWHQTQYF.

In this sample, this clonotype turned up many times. This chain joins TRBV11-2 and TRBJ1-2; D gene ambiguous. The V and J ends lost 0 bases and 11 bases respectively, with 13 bases between them. Germline CDR1 reads SGHAT; CDR2 reads FQNNGV. This CDR3 spans 13 amino acids. This CDR3 is CASSLDRTNLYTF. Written as DNA, the CDR3 is TGTGCCAGCAGCTTAGATCGAACGAACTTATACACCTTC.

This clonotype was observed at least ten times. The J gene is TRBJ1-2, the V gene TRBV5-6; 9 bases fit TRBD1. The junction had 2 bases not matched to a gene; V was cut back by 4 bases and J by 4 bases. Germline V lookup: CDR1 SGHDT, CDR2 YYEEEE. CDR3 length: 13 amino acids. CDR3 sequence reads: CASSQDRGYGYTF. The CDR3 DNA reads as TGTGCCAGCAGCCAGGACAGGGGCTATGGCTACACCTTC.

This clonotype was detected ten times or more. The chain couples TRBV7-2 to TRBJ1-5, with D unclear. The V end lost 3 bases, the J end lost 4 bases, and 7 bases lay between the germline ends. The germline CDR1 and CDR2 sequences are SGHTA and FQGNSA. CDR3 length equals 13 residues. The DNA for the CDR3 is TGTGCCAGCAGCTTCCGGCAAAATCAGCCCCAGCATTTT. Protein: CASSFRQNQPQHF.

Of note for this clonotype: This clone may be a read error of a much larger clone one base away. The chain links TRBV24-1 to TRBJ2-5; maybe TRBD1 (5 bases). TRBJ2-1 matches the DNA end more closely, so the J call is doubtful. Germline CDR1 reads KGHDR; CDR2 reads SFDVKD. CDR3 size: 16 residues. The CDR3: CATSDFVSKGQETQFF. CDR3 nucleotides: TGTGCCACCAGTGATTTTGTCAGCAAGGGGCAAGAGACCCAGTTCTTC.

Ten or more counts support this clonotype. The V call is TRBV7-2, the J call TRBJ2-5, with D uncertain. Per the germline V gene, CDR1 is SGHTA and CDR2 is FQGNSA. This CDR3 has 12 residues. The V and J ends lost 1 base and 5 bases respectively, with 5 bases between them. The CDR3 sequence: CASSLEDETQYF. CDR3 sequence (DNA): TGTGCCAGCAGCTTAGAAGATGAGACCCAGTACTTC.

This clonotype was recorded many times. This chain connects TRBV7-2 to TRBJ1-5; D is undetermined. CDR1 SGHTA and CDR2 FQGNSA come from the germline V gene. Trimming removed 4 bases at V and 2 bases at J, with 15 bases between. This CDR3 spans 16 amino acids. CDR3 in amino acids: CASSSFGPGGNQPQHF. DNA for the CDR3: TGTGCCAGCAGCTCGTTTGGACCCGGAGGCAATCAGCCCCAGCATTTT.

There are many counts of this clonotype. The genes are TRBV3-1 and TRBJ2-7, with 9 bases matching TRBD1. The CDR3 is 16 amino acids. Germline trimming cut 2 bases from V and 5 bases from J; bases unmatched to any gene: 10. CDR1 and CDR2 from the germline V gene are LGHDT and YNNKEL (reference sequence). CDR3 sequence: CASSQTQGQGIHEQYF. In DNA form, the CDR3 reads TGTGCCAGCAGCCAAACACAAGGACAGGGGATCCACGAGCAGTACTTC.

Comment on this clonotype: A junction boundary mismatches the germline segment, possibly from a read error. V is TRBV3-1 and J is TRBJ2-3, with a possible D match to TRBD2 (7 bases). The CDR3 runs to 16 residues. Per germline, CDR1 LGHDT and CDR2 YNNKEL (reference sequence). CDR3 DNA: TGTGCCAGCAGCTCAAAGGGGGGGGGCAACACAGATACGCGGTATTTT. This gives the protein CASSSKGGGNTDTRYF.